This T cell receptor (beta chain) is from a study of OX40 agonist ivuxolimab in advanced cancers. CDR1 SEHNR and CDR2 FQNEAQ come from the germline V gene (reference sequence). Between the trimmed V and J ends, which lost 3 bases and 4 bases, there was a span of 7 bases. The CDR3 is made up of 12 amino acids. Some clones are missing from TCRdb's copy, which holds only in-frame ones; the method was immunoSEQ multiplex PCR. The sample records under 25,000 clones, around two thirds being singletons. This sample comprised CD4+ or CD8+ T cells sorted from blood, obtained in a trial of the OX40 agonist ivuxolimab. The receptor was isolated from an adult with an advanced solid tumor such as melanoma, head and neck, liver or kidney cancer. This chain joins TRBV7-9 and TRBJ2-7; the D call may be TRBD1 or TRBD2 (5 bases each). The CDR3 region is CASSLGVYEQYF. CDR3 coding DNA: TGTGCCAGCAGCTTGGGGGTTTACGAGCAGTACTTC. The whole variable domain, filled in from reference TRBV7-9 and TRBJ2-7, reads DTGVSQNPRHKITKRGQNVTFRCDPISEHNRLYWYRQTLGQGPEFLTYFQNEAQLEKSRLLSDRFSAERPKGSFSTLEIQRTEQGDSAMYLCASSLGVYEQYFGPGTRLTVT.